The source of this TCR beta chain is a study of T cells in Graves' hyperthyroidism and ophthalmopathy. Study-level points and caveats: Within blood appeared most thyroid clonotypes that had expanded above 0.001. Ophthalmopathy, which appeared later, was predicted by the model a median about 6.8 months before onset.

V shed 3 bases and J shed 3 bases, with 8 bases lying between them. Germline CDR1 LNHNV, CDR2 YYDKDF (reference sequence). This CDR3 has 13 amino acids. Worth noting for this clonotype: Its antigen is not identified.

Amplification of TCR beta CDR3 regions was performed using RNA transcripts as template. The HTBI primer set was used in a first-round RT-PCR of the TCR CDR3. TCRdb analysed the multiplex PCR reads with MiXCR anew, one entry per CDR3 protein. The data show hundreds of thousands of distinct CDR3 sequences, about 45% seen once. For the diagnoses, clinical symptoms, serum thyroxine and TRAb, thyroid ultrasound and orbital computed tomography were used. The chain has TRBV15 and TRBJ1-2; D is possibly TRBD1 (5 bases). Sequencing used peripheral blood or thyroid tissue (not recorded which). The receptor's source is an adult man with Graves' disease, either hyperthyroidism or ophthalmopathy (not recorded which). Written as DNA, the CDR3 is TGTGCCACCAGCAGCCAGGGTTACTATGGCTACACCTTC. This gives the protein CATSSQGYYGYTF.